Included here is one T cell receptor beta chain sequence, with context. Its ends do not fully match the called genes, so a read error is possible. Repertoires were generated with immunoSEQ multiplex PCR, while TCRdb's copy carries only in-frame clones and drops some. The sample contains some 1,900,000 clones, approximately 94% of which appear only once. This entry is derived from a study of shared clonotypes between healthy human individuals. Germline V gene lookup returns CDR1 SNHLY and CDR2 FYNNEI. This CDR3 contains 18 residues. Only CD45RO-negative cells positively selected for CCR7 counted as naive CD8 cells, so terminally differentiated effector memory CD45RA+ cells were excluded.

Sequenced input: naive CD8+ T cells sorted from blood. The source is a man aged 18 to 29 in good health. The chain combines TRBV2 with TRBJ2-7, with 14 bases matching TRBD2. The CDR3 sequence: CASSEGTSGGFSAYEQYF. CDR3 bases: TGTGCCAGCAGCGAAGGGACTAGCGGGGGATTTTCGGCCTACGAGCAGTACTTC.